This T cell receptor (beta chain) comes out of a study of spatial heterogeneity in lung cancer. Study-wide context: Each unique TCR and UMI combination was seen more than ten times on average in raw reads.

The library protocol tagged each TCR cDNA with a unique molecular identifier. TCRdb redid the calling of the 5' RACE reads with MiXCR, one entry per CDR3 protein. The sample has just under 95,000 distinct CDR3 sequences, around 12% seen once; the top ten hold roughly two fifths. Time point meaning: sample taken at primary tumor resection. Around 70 TRACERx patients with early, untreated non-small cell lung cancer donated samples. Sequencing was performed on whole RNA extracted from tumor and nontumor lung tissue, or from frozen PBMC, and the material was left unsorted. CDR3 length equals 15 residues. CDR1 and CDR2 (germline): LNHNV, YYDKDF (reference sequence). The V end lost 0 bases, the J end lost 2 bases, and 11 bases lay between the germline ends.

This material consisted of PBMCs, taken at surgery. The chain employs TRBV15 and TRBJ2-7; a weak D match, TRBD1 (6 bases). The receptor was isolated from a male donor with early-stage non-small cell lung cancer. The CDR3 sequence is CATSRDRGPAYEQYF. CDR3 nucleotides: TGTGCCACCAGCAGAGACAGGGGCCCGGCCTACGAGCAGTACTTC.